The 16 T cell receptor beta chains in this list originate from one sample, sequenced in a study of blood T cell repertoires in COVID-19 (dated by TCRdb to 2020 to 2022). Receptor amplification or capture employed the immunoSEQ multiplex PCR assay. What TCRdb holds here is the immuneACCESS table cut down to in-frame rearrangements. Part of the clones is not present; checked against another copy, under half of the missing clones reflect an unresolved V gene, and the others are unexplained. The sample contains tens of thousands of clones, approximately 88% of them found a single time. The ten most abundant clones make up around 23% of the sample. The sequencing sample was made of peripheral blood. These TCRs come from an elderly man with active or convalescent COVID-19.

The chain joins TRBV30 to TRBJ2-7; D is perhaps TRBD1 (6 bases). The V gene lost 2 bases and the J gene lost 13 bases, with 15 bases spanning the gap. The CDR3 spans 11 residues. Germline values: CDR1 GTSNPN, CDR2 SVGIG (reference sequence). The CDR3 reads CAWSSRDIVYF. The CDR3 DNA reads TGTGCCTGGAGTTCCCGGGACATCGTTTACTTC. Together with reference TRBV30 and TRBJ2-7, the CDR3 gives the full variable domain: SQTIHQWPATLVQPVGSPLSLECTVEGTSNPNLYWYRQAAGRGLQLLFYSVGIGQISSEVPQNLSASRPQDRQFILSSKKLLLSDSGFYLCAWSSRDIVYFGPGTRLTVT.

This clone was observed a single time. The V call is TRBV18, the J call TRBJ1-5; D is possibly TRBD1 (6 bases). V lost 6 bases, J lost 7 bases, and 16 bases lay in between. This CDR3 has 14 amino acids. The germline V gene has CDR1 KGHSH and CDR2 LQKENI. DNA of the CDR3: TGTGCCAGCTCCCTCGATAGGGGGAAGCAGCCCCAGCATTTT. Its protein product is CASSLDRGKQPQHF.

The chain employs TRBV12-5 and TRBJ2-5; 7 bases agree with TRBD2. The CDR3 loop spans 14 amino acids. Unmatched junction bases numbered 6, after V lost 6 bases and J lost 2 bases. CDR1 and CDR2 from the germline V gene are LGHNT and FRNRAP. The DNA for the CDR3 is TGTGCTAGTGGCCTGGGGAGGGGTCAAGAGACCCAGTACTTC. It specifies CASGLGRGQETQYF.

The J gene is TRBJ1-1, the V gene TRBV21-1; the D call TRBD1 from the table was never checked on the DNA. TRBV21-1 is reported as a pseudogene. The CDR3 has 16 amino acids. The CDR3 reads CASSKAAGGANTEAFF. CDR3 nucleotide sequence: TGTGCCAGCAGCAAAGCGGCAGGGGGCGCAAACACTGAAGCTTTCTTT.

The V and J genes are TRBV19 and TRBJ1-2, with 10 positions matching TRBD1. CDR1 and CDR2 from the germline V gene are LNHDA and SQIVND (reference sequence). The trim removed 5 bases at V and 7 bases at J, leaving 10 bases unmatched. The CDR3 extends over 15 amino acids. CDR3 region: CASSSSGQGIFGYTF. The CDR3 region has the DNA TGTGCCAGTAGTTCTTCGGGACAGGGGATTTTTGGCTACACCTTC.

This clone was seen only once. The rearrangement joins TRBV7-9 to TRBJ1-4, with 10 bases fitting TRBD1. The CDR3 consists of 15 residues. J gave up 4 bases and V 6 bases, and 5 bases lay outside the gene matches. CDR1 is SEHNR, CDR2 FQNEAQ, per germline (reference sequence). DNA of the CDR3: TGTGCCAGCAGTTATGGGGACAGGGGTAATGAAAAACTGTTTTTT. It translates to CASSYGDRGNEKLFF.

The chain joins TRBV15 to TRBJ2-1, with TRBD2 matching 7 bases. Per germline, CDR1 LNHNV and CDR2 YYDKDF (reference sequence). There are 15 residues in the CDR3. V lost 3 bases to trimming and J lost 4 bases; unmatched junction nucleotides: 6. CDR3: CATSSGAGEYNEQFF. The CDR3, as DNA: TGTGCCACCAGCAGTGGGGCGGGGGAGTACAATGAGCAGTTCTTC.

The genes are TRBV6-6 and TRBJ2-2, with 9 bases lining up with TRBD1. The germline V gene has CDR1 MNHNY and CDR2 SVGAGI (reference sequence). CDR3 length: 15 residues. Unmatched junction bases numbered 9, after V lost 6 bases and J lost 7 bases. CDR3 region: CASRPGDRAVGELFF. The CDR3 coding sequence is TGTGCCAGCAGACCAGGGGACAGGGCGGTCGGGGAGCTGTTTTTT.

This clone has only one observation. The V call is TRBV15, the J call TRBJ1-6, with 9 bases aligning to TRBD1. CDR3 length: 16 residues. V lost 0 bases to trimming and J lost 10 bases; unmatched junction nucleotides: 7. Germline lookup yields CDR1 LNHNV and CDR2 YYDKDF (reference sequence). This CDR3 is CATSRDRGTGQSPLHF. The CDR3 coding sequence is TGTGCCACCAGCAGAGATCGCGGGACAGGGCAATCACCCCTCCACTTT.

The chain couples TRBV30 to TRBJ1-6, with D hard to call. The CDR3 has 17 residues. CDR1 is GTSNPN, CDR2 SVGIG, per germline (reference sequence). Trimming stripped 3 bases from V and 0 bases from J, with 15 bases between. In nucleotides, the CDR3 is TGTGCCTGGAGCACCCAAGATCCGAGCTCCTATAATTCACCCCTCCACTTT. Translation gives CAWSTQDPSSYNSPLHF. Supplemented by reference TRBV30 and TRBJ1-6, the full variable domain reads SQTIHQWPATLVQPVGSPLSLECTVEGTSNPNLYWYRQAAGRGLQLLFYSVGIGQISSEVPQNLSASRPQDRQFILSSKKLLLSDSGFYLCAWSTQDPSSYNSPLHFGNGTRLTVT.

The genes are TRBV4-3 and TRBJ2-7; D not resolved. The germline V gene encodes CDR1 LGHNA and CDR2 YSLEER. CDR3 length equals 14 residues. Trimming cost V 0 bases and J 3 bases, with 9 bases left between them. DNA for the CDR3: TGCGCCAGCAGCCAAGATTATCCCAGCTACGAGCAGTACTTC. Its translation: CASSQDYPSYEQYF.

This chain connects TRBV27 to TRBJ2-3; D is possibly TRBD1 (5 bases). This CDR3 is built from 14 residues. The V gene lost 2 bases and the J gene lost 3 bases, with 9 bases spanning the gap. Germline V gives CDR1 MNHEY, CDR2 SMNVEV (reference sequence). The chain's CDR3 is CASSLKGITDTQYF. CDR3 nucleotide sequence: TGTGCCAGCAGTTTAAAGGGGATTACAGATACGCAGTATTTT.

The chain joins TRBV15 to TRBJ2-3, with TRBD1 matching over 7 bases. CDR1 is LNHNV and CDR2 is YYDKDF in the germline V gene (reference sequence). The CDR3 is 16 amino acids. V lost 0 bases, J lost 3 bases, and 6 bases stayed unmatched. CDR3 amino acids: CATSRDPDRRTDTQYF. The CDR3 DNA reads TGTGCCACCAGCAGAGATCCGGACAGGCGGACAGATACGCAGTATTTT.

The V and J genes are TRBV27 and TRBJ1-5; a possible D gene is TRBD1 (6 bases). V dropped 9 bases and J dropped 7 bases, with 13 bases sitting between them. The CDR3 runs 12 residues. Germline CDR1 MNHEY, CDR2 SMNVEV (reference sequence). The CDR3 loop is CASGTPTQPQHF. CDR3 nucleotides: TGTGCCAGTGGGACACCTACCCAGCCCCAGCATTTT.

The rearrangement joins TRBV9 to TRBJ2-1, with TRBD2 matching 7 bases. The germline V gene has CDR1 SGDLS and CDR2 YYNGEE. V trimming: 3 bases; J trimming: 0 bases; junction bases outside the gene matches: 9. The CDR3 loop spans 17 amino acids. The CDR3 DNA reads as TGTGCCAGCAGCGAACGAACTAGCGCCCTCTCCTACAATGAGCAGTTCTTC. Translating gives CASSERTSALSYNEQFF.

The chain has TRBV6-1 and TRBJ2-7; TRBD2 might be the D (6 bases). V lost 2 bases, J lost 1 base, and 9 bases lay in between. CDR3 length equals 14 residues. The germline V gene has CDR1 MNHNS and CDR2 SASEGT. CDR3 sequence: CASSESGVSYEQYF. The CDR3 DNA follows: TGTGCCAGCAGTGAATCGGGGGTTTCCTACGAGCAGTACTTC.